This T cell receptor (beta chain) was sequenced during a study of blood T cell repertoires in COVID-19. Study overall: Samples of COVID-19 (acute and convalescent) were obtained from the United States, Italy and Spain. PBMCs, B-cell-depleted T cells, or T cells provided the cDNA or gDNA that made up the material.

As handled by the study authors: Quantification of nucleated cells was approximated via reference gene primer amplification. The table came from immunoSEQ multiplex PCR; TCRdb's copy has only in-frame clones and leaves some out. V and J calls and clone size are copied from that table; D and trimming were computed from the DNA. The data contain about 160,000 clones, about 80% of them singletons. V was pared by 5 bases and J by 3 bases, with 9 bases of the junction left unmatched. Germline V gives CDR1 LNHNV, CDR2 YYDKDF (reference sequence). The CDR3 sequence is 16 residues long. While infection was still active, Seattle patients were enrolled and then followed longitudinally.

The sample comprised peripheral blood. This rearrangement joins TRBV15 to TRBJ2-1, with 8 bases that match TRBD2. The receptor's source is a woman aged 40 to 50 with COVID-19, enrolled during active disease. In nucleotides, the CDR3 is TGTGCCACCAGCCTAGATGGGCGGGGGGTCTACAATGAGCAGTTCTTC. Translation: CATSLDGRGVYNEQFF. Full variable domain (missing parts from reference TRBV15 and TRBJ2-1): DAMVIQNPRYQVTQFGKPVTLSCSQTLNHNVMYWYQQKSSQAPKLLFHYYDKDFNNEADTPDNFQSRRPNTSFCFLDIRSPGLGDTAMYLCATSLDGRGVYNEQFFGPGTRLTVL.